This T cell receptor (beta chain) was recorded in a study of regulatory T cells in long-lasting Graves disease. Whole-study results and caveats: Persistent disease favored TRBV28, TRBJ1-2 and TRBJ2-5.

V shed 8 bases, J shed 4 bases, and the junction held 10 bases outside the gene matches. The CDR3 has 17 residues. The sample's time point: newly diagnosed GD, antithyroid drugs for less than 3 months. Construction of the TCR library relied on RNA isolated from PBMCs. Relying on iRepertoire HTBI primers and Arm-PCR of CDR3 regions, the team built TCR beta libraries. MiXCR was run by TCRdb on the multiplex PCR reads, yielding one entry per CDR3 protein. The table has 600,000 to 650,000 distinct CDR3 sequences, 16% seen once; the top ten hold more than 15%. This clonotype has ten or more counts. Its antigen is as yet unknown. This sample was also put to use in a study of T cells in Graves' hyperthyroidism and ophthalmopathy. That paper adds: An absence of ophthalmopathy progression within 18 months meant stable Graves' hyperthyroidism.

Source: peripheral blood mononuclear cells (PBMCs), taken at new diagnosis, from a patient treated with antithyroid drugs. The TCR comes from a woman aged 25-40 years with Graves disease. This chain links TRBV12-3 or TRBV12-4 with TRBJ2-2, with 13 bases identical to TRBD2. CDR3 DNA: TGTGCCAGCCACCGGACTAGCGGGAGTTATTTCACCGGGGAGCTGTTTTTT. It specifies CASHRTSGSYFTGELFF.